This T cell receptor (beta chain) was documented in a study of cytomegalovirus exposure and HLA in healthy donors. Study background: Of around 410 genotyped donors, roughly 76% grouped in the Caucasian-associated ancestry cluster.

The trim removed 0 bases at V and 5 bases at J, leaving 8 bases unmatched. This CDR3 comprises 16 residues. Germline V gene sequence: CDR1 GTSNPN, CDR2 SVGIG (reference sequence). Points from the study as a whole: The study flagged about 150 TCR beta chains as cytomegalovirus-associated. Later on, an analysis showed TCR association rates differing by HLA locus, with DRB1 the most and HLA-C the fewest. A later analysis linked around 15,000 TCR beta sequences to HLA alleles at 0.05 false discovery rate.

Vbeta (60) and Jbeta (13) primers were used in the PCR. Clones were read by immunoSEQ multiplex PCR, and TCRdb kept only the in-frame ones, dropping some. The sample has approximately 50,000 clones, less than 70% seen once. As regards this clone: Its antigen is unidentified.

The specimen was PBMCs. This chain links TRBV30 with TRBJ1-5; 9 bases fit TRBD1. The TCR comes from a human donor in good health. CDR3 sequence: CAWSVQGAGSYQPQHF. As DNA, the CDR3 is TGTGCCTGGAGTGTACAGGGGGCAGGCTCCTATCAGCCCCAGCATTTT.